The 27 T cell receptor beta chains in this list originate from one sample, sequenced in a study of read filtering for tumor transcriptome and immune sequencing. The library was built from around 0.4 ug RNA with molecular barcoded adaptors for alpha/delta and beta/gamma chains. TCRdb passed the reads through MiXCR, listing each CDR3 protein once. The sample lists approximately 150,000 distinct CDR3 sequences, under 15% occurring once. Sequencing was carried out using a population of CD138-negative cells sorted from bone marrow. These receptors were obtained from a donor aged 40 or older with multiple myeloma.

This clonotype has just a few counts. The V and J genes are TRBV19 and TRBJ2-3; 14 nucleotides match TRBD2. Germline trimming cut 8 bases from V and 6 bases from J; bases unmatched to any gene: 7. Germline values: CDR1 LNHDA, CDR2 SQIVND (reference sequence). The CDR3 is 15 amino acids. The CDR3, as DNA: TGTGCCAGTCATACGGGACTAGCGGGAGCGGATACGCAGTATTTT. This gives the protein CASHTGLAGADTQYF. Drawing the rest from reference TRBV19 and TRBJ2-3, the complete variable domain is DGGITQSPKYLFRKEGQNVTLSCEQNLNHDAMYWYRQDPGQGLRLIYYSQIVNDFQKGDIAEGYSVSREKKESFPLTVTSAQKNPTAFYLCASHTGLAGADTQYFGPGTRLTVL.

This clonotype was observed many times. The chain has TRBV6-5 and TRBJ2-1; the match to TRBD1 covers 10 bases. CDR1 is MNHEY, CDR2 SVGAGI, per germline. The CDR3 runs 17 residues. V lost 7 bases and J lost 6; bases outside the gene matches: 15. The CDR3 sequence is CASTPAGTGVLFNEQFF. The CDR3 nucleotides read TGTGCCAGCACCCCCGCCGGGACAGGGGTATTGTTCAATGAGCAGTTCTTC.

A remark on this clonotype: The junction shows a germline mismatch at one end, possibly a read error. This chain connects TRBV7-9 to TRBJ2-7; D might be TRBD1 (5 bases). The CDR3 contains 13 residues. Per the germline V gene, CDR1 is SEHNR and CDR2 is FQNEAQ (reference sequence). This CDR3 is CTSSFLAGLEQYF. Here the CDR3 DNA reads TGTACCAGCAGCTTCTTGGCAGGGCTCGAGCAGTACTTC.

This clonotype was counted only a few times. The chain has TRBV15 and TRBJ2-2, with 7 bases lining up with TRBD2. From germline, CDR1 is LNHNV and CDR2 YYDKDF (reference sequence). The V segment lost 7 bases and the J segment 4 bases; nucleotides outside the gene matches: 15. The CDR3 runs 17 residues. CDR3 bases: TGTGCCACCATTCCCAAGCGGCGGGAGAAGGGCACCGGGGAGCTGTTTTTT. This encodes CATIPKRREKGTGELFF.

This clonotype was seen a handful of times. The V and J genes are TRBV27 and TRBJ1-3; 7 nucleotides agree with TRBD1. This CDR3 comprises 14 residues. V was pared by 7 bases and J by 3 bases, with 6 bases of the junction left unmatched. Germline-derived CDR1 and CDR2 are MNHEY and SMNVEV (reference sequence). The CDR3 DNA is TGTGCCAGCAAGAGCGGGACAGTTGGAAACACCATATATTTT. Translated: CASKSGTVGNTIYF.

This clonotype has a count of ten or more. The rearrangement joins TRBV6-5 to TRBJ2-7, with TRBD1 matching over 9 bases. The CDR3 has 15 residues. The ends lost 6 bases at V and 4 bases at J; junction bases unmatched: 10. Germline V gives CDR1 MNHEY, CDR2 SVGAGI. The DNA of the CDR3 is TGTGCCAGCAGCCCGGGGACAGGGAGTAAGTACGAGCAGTACTTC. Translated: CASSPGTGSKYEQYF.

The CDR3 nucleotides are TGTGCCAGCAGCCAAGAGGGGGGGGGTAGATCCTACAATGAGCAGTTCTTC. As protein: CASSQEGGGRSYNEQFF. The chain is built from TRBV3-1 and TRBJ2-1, with 7 positions matching TRBD2. The ends lost 0 bases at V and 1 base at J; junction bases unmatched: 6. Germline CDR1 reads LGHDT; CDR2 reads YNNKEL (reference sequence). There are 17 residues in the CDR3.

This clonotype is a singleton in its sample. CDR3 region: CASSMSQETQYF. The CDR3 DNA reads TGCGCCAGCAGCATGTCTCAGGAGACCCAGTACTTC. The chain couples TRBV5-1 to TRBJ2-5, with unresolved D. Trimming left V 4 bases short and J 5 bases short, with 9 bases between. CDR1 is SGHRS and CDR2 is YFSETQ in the germline V gene. CDR3 size: 12 residues.

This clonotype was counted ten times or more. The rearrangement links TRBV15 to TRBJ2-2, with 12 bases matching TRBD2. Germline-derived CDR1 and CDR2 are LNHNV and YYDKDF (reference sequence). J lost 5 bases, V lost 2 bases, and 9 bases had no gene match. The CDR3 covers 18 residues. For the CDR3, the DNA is TGTGCCACCAGCAGATTCCGGACTAGCGGGGATGTGACCGGGGAGCTGTTTTTT. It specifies CATSRFRTSGDVTGELFF.

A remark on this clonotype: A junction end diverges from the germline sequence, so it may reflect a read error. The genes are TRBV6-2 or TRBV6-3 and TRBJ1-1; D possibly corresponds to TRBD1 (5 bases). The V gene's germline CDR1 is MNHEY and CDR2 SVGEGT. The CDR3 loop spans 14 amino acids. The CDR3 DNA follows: TGTGCTAGCAGTTACAGGCCGCAGAACACTGAAGCTTTCTTT. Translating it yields CASSYRPQNTEAFF.

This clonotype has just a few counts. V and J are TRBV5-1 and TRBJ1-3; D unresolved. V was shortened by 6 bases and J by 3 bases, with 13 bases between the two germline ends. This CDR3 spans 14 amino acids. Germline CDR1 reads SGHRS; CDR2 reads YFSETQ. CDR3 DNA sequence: TGCGCCAGCACCCCGTCAACGGGTGGAAACACCATATATTTT. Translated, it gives CASTPSTGGNTIYF.

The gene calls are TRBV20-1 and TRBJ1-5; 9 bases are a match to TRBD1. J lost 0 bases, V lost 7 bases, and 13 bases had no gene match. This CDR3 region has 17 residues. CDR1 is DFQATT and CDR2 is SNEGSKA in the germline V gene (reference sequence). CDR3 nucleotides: TGCAGTGGGACTAGACAGGGGGTTATATATAGCAATCAGCCCCAGCATTTT. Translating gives CSGTRQGVIYSNQPQHF.

The CDR3 loop reads CASSLSRTTGNTIYF. In DNA form, the CDR3 reads TGTGCCAGCAGCTTAAGCAGGACAACTGGAAACACCATATATTTT. This chain uses TRBV7-9 with TRBJ1-3; maybe TRBD1 (5 bases). V was pared by 2 bases and J by 2 bases, with 10 bases between. The CDR3 is made up of 15 amino acids. Germline V lookup: CDR1 SEHNR, CDR2 FQNEAQ (reference sequence).

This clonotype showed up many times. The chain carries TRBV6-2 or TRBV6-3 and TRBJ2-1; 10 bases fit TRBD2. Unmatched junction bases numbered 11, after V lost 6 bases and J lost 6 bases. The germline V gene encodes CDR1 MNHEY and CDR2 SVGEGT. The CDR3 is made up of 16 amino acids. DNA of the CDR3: TGTGCCAGCAGGATTGCTAGCGGGGGACCAGGCAATGAGCAGTTCTTC. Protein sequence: CASRIASGGPGNEQFF.

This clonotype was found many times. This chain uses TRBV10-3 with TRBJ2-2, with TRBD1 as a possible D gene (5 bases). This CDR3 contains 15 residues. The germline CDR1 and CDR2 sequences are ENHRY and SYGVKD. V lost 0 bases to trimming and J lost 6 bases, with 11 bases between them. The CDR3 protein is CAISESSAGPGELFF. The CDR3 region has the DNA TGTGCCATCAGTGAGTCATCGGCAGGGCCCGGGGAGCTGTTTTTT.

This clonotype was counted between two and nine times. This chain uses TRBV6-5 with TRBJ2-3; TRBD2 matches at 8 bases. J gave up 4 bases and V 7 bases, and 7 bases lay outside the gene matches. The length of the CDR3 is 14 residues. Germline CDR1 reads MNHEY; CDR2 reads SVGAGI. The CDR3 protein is CASTAGGFSDTQYF. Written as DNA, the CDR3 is TGTGCCAGCACCGCGGGGGGATTTTCAGATACGCAGTATTTT.

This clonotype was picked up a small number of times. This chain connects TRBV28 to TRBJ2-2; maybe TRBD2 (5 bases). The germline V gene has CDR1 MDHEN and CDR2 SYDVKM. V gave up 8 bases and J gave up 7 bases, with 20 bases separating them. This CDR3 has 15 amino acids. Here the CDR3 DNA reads TGTGCCAGCCAGAACATTGAGGGCAGGCTCGGGGAGCTGTTTTTT. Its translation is CASQNIEGRLGELFF. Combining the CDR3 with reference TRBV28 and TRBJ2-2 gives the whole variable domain DVKVTQSSRYLVKRTGEKVFLECVQDMDHENMFWYRQDPGLGLRLIYFSYDVKMKEKGDIPEGYSVSREKKERFSLILESASTNQTSMYLCASQNIEGRLGELFFGEGSRLTVL.

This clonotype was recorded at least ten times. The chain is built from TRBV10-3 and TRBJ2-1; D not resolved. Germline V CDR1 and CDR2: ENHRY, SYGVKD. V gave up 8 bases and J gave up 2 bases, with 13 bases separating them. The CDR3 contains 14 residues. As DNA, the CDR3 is TGTGCCATCTCCCCCGATCGGGCCTACAATGAGCAGTTCTTC. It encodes CAISPDRAYNEQFF.

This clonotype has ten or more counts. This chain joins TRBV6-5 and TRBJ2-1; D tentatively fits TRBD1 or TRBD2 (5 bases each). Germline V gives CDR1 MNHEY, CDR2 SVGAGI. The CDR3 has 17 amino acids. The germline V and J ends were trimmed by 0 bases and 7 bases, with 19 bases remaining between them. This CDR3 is CASSYSARQGVGNEQFF. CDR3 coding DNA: TGTGCCAGCAGTTACTCCGCGCGCCAGGGAGTGGGAAATGAGCAGTTCTTC.

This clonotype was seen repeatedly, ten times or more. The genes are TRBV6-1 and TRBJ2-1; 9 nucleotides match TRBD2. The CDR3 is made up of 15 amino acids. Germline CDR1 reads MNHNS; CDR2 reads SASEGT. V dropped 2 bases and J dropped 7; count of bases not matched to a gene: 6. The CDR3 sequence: CASSEWAGGGNEQFF. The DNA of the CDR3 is TGTGCCAGCAGTGAATGGGCGGGAGGGGGAAATGAGCAGTTCTTC.

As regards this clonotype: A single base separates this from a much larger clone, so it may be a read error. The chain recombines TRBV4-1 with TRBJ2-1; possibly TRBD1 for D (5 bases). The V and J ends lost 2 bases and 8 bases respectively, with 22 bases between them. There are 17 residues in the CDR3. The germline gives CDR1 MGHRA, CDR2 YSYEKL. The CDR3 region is CASSQNRWAVGIDEQFF. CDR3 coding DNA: TGCGCCAGCAGCCAAAACAGGTGGGCAGTGGGGATTGATGAGCAGTTCTTC.

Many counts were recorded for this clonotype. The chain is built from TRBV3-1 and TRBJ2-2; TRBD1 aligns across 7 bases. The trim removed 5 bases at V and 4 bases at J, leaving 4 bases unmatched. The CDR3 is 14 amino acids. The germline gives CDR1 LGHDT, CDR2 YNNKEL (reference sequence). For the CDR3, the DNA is TGTGCCAGCAGCTACCGACAGGGCACCGGGGAGCTGTTTTTT. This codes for CASSYRQGTGELFF.

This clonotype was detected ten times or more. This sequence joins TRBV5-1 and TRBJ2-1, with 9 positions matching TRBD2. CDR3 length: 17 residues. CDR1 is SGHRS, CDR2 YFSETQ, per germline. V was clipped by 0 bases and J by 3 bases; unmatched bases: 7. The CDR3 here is CASSLDLAGVDYNEQFF. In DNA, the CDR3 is TGCGCCAGCAGCTTGGATTTAGCGGGAGTGGACTACAATGAGCAGTTCTTC.

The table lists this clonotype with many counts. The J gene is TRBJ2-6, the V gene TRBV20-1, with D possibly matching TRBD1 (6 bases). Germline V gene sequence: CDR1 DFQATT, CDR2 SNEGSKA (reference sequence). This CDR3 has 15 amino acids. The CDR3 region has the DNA TGCAGCCCCCTGGACAGACTCTCTGGGGCCAACGTCCTGACTTTC. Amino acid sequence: CSPLDRLSGANVLTF.

The CDR3 nucleotides are TGTGCCAGCAGCTTAGAAGGGACTAGCCAAGAGACCCAGTACTTC. Amino acids: CASSLEGTSQETQYF. The V gene is TRBV7-8, the J gene TRBJ2-5, with TRBD2 matching 8 bases. After removal of 1 base from V and 1 base from J, the junction contained 2 bases not matched to a gene. The length of the CDR3 is 15 residues. Germline V gene data show CDR1 as SGHVS and CDR2 as FQNEAQ.

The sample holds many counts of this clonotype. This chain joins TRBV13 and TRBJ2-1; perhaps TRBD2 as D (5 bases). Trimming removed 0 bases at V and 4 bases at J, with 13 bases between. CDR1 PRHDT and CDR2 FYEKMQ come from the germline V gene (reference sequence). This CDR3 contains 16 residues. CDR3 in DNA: TGTGCCAGCAGCTTAGGCCTAAGGACGGGATACAATGAGCAGTTCTTC. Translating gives CASSLGLRTGYNEQFF.

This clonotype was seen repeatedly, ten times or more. The CDR3 DNA reads as TGTGCCAGCAGCCCTTCGGACAGGGGCGAGCGGCAGTTCTTC. Translation gives CASSPSDRGERQFF. J is TRBJ2-1 and V is TRBV3-1; 9 positions match TRBD1. Trimming removed 4 bases from V and 12 bases from J; junction bases left unmatched: 10. The CDR3 has 14 amino acids. The germline V gene has CDR1 LGHDT and CDR2 YNNKEL (reference sequence).